The sequence of this TCR beta chain was determined in a study of blood T cell repertoires in COVID-19. On the study more broadly: There were acute and convalescent COVID-19 samples, and they came from the United States, Italy and Spain. Nucleic acid was either cDNA or gDNA, and it came from T cells, B-cell-depleted T cells, or PBMCs.

Original processing notes: For nucleated cells, counts were estimated from reference gene primer amplification. The protocol was immunoSEQ multiplex PCR, while the TCRdb copy is restricted to in-frame clones and leaves out a portion. The V and J calls and clone size come from that table; D and trimming were worked out from the DNA. Among about 130,000 clones, 70% to 85% were seen once, and the ten largest hold 3%. V was cut by 7 bases and J by 0 bases, with 10 bases left in between. CDR1 is LGHDT, CDR2 YNNKEL, per germline (reference sequence). The CDR3 has 14 amino acids. This TCR came from a woman older than 75 with acute or convalescent COVID-19. Material: peripheral blood. V and J are TRBV3-1 (or the pseudogene TRBV3-2) and TRBJ1-3; D uncertain. The DNA of the CDR3 is TGTGCCAGCACCCCCTCTAGCTCTGGAAACACCATATATTTT. The encoded protein is CASTPSSSGNTIYF.